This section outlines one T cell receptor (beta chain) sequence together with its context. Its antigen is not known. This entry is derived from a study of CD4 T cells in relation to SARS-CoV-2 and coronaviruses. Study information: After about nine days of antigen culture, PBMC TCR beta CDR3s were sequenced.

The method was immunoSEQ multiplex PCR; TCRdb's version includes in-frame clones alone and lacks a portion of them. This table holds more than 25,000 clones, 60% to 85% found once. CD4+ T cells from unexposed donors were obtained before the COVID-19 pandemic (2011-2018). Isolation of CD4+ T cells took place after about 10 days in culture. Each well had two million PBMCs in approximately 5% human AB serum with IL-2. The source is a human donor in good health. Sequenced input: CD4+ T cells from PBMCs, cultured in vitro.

The CDR3 coding sequence is TGTGCCAGCAGCCACCCCGGGACTGAAAGCTACACCTTC. This encodes CASSHPGTESYTF. This chain joins TRBV3-1 (or the pseudogene TRBV3-2) and TRBJ1-2; a possible D gene is TRBD1 (5 bases). This CDR3 comprises 13 residues. Germline CDR1 is LGHDT and CDR2 is YNNKEL (reference sequence). V dropped 3 bases and J dropped 9 bases, with 14 bases sitting between them.